The rows below give T cell receptor beta chains drawn from one sample of a study of OX40 agonist ivuxolimab in advanced cancers. TCRdb keeps only in-frame clones here, not all; method: immunoSEQ multiplex PCR. The table includes tens of thousands of clones, roughly four fifths detected once. Specimen: CD4+ or CD8+ T cells sorted from blood, collected in a trial of the OX40 agonist ivuxolimab. Source of these receptors: an adult with an advanced solid tumor such as melanoma, head and neck, liver or kidney cancer. CDR3s include the opening cysteine and the closing phenylalanine or tryptophan. A D gene is named only where the DNA matches it firmly. Expanded clones are given a class, and other clones once, few, many or no size at all.

>-|TRBJ2-5|TRBV30|-
CAWRVGGDVETQYF
TGTGCCTGGAGAGTTGGGGGAGATGTTGAGACCCAGTACTTC
>-|TRBJ2-5|TRBV19|-
CASSHGGALVETQYF
TGTGCCAGTAGTCACGGAGGGGCCCTGGTCGAGACCCAGTACTTC
>-|TRBJ1-4|TRBV19|-
CASSLRGSINEKLFF
TGTGCCAGTAGTCTAAGGGGGAGCATTAATGAAAAACTGTTTTTT
>-|TRBJ2-2|TRBV9|TRBD1
CASTPGQENTGELFF
TGTGCCAGCACCCCGGGACAGGAAAACACCGGGGAGCTGTTTTTT
>once|TRBJ2-1|TRBV7-2|-
CASSLEGPAFF
TGTGCCAGCAGCTTAGAGGGGCCTGCGTTCTTC
>few|TRBJ1-1|TRBV9|-
CASSVDGYGDTEAFF
TGTGCCAGCAGCGTAGATGGGTACGGGGACACTGAAGCTTTCTTT
>-|TRBJ2-6|TRBV19|TRBD1
CAVGQGAFSSGANVLTF
TGTGCCGTCGGACAGGGGGCTTTTTCTTCTGGGGCCAACGTCCTGACTTTC
>-|TRBJ2-1|TRBV6-4|-
CASSSSLDNEQFF
TGTGCCAGCAGTTCTAGCCTAGACAATGAGCAGTTCTTC
>-|TRBJ2-7|TRBV7-8|-
CASSTGTPFFEQYF
TGTGCCAGCAGCACCGGGACCCCTTTTTTCGAGCAGTACTTC
>-|TRBJ1-5|TRBV2|-
CASSGASNQPQHF
TGTGCCAGCAGTGGGGCCAGCAATCAGCCCCAGCATTTT
>-|TRBJ2-4|TRBV19|TRBD2
CASSIFAGVVNIQYF
TGTGCCAGTAGTATTTTTGCGGGAGTAGTAAACATTCAGTACTTC